A selection of T cell receptor beta chains follows, all from one sample in a study of preoperative IRX-2 immunotherapy in early breast cancer. Sequencing was performed with immunoSEQ multiplex PCR; in TCRdb, only in-frame clones are kept and a portion is missing. Altogether around 38,000 clones are present, roughly 80% being singletons, with the ten largest covering 1% to 1.5%. The source material was tumor tissue, sampled after IRX-2 immunotherapy. Receptors originate from a human donor with breast cancer. Each CDR3 is given with its conserved first and last residue. Fields, in order: J gene, clone size, D gene, V gene, CDR3 DNA, CDR3 protein. The D gene is left open where the match is weak. Clone size is shown for a subset of rows, as once, few, many or a class of expanded clone.

>TRBJ2-3|.|TRBD1|TRBV6-8
TGTGCCAGCACACACAGGGGTCCCGATACGCAGTATTTT
CASTHRGPDTQYF
>TRBJ2-2|.|.|TRBV18
TGTGCCAGCTCACCAATCCAGGGAGAGACCGGGGAGCTGTTTTTT
CASSPIQGETGELFF
>TRBJ2-7|.|.|TRBV5-1
TGCGCCAGCAGCCTCACCTGGGGAGGACCCTACGAGCAGTACTTC
CASSLTWGGPYEQYF
>TRBJ2-7|once|TRBD2|TRBV7-1
TGTGCCAGCAGCCTACTCTCTGGGACTAGACTCTACGAGCAGTACTTC
CASSLLSGTRLYEQYF
>TRBJ2-1|.|.|TRBV11-3
TGTGCCAGCAGCCCCCAGGGGCTTAGGGGCAATGAGCAGTTCTTC
CASSPQGLRGNEQFF
>TRBJ1-5|.|.|TRBV6-8
TGTGCCAGCAGACCGACAGCTAAGCACGCGTATAGCAATCAGCCCCAGCATTTT
CASRPTAKHAYSNQPQHF
>TRBJ2-1|.|.|TRBV28
TGTGCCAGCACCAAATCTGGACAGGAGCAGTTCTTC
CASTKSGQEQFF
>TRBJ2-1|once|TRBD2|TRBV30
TGTGCCTGGAGTGTACGCGGGAGGGCCTACAATGAGCAGTTCTTC
CAWSVRGRAYNEQFF
>TRBJ2-3|.|.|TRBV12-5
TGTGCCAGCACCCCTTCCACAGATACGCAGTATTTT
CASTPSTDTQYF
>TRBJ1-2|few|.|TRBV5-1
TGCGCCAGCAGCTTGGCCGGGGGTGGAAACTATGGCTACACCTTC
CASSLAGGGNYGYTF
>TRBJ2-5|.|TRBD1|TRBV11-3
TGTGCCAGCAGCCAGAGAGGGGGCCCGCAAGAGACCCAGTACTTC
CASSQRGGPQETQYF